This T cell receptor beta chain was recovered during a study of CD8+ T cells in alopecia areata. This clone occurred a few times. No antigen is known for it. The authors extracted RNA and reverse transcribed it into cDNA as the sequencing template. Using immunoSEQ multiplex PCR, the repertoire was profiled, and TCRdb retains in-frame clones only, with some absent. The sample carries 35,000 or so clones, 45% to 70% recorded once. Study-wide results and caveats: Sharing of TCR sequences between patients (possibly for HLA-related reasons) was less clear than in mice. Besides other cells, scalp samples also yield sequences of resident alphabeta T cells from normal skin.

With V trimmed by 5 bases and J by 6 bases, 9 bases remained unmatched. The CDR3 covers 13 residues. In germline, CDR1 is SQVTM, CDR2 ANQGSEA. It was for about five patients that CD4+ cells were sorted into CD25+CD127- cells. The investigators collected lesional scalp punch biopsies and peripheral blood from alopecia areata patients. Sorting from PBMCs produced CD4+ and CD8+ T cells. The sample taken for sequencing was CD4+ Tregs sorted from blood. V and J are TRBV29-1 and TRBJ1-1; TRBD1 matches 7 bases. The receptor comes from a human donor with alopecia areata. The CDR3 loop is CSVFTGAMAEAFF. The CDR3 DNA reads TGCAGCGTTTTTACAGGGGCAATGGCTGAAGCTTTCTTT.